This T cell receptor beta chain was found in a study of blood T cell repertoires in COVID-19. Data came from immunoSEQ multiplex PCR; TCRdb stores just in-frame clones and leaves some out. The sample holds fewer than 350,000 clones; 85% are singletons and the top ten take just over 7%. Trimming at V came to 3 bases and at J to 2 bases, leaving 10 bases not matched to a gene. Germline loops: CDR1 SGDLS, CDR2 YYNGEE. There are 16 residues in the CDR3. This sequence originates from a human donor in a cohort sampled during active COVID-19. The rearrangement links TRBV9 to TRBJ2-7, with 8 bases fitting TRBD1. The sequenced material came from peripheral blood. CDR3 bases: TGTGCCAGCAGCGGGGGACCGGGACAGGTCGCCTACGAGCAGTACTTC. Its translation: CASSGGPGQVAYEQYF.